The source of this TCR beta chain is a study of T cell responses to AZD1222 COVID-19 vaccine. Libraries were prepared by immunoSEQ multiplex PCR; TCRdb keeps only in-frame clonotypes and omits some of them. The table shows 120,000 to 150,000 clones, with about 89% occurring only once. Specimen: peripheral blood, collected on day 0 of AZD1222 vaccination. This sequence originates from an adult in good health.

The CDR3 DNA follows: TGCGCCAGCAGCCAAACCGGGGGAGGTAGCGGCTATGGCTACACCTTC. Translation gives CASSQTGGGSGYGYTF. This chain uses TRBV4-3 with TRBJ1-2, with a weak D call TRBD1 (5 bases). Germline CDR1 and CDR2: LGHNA and YSLEER. The length of the CDR3 is 16 residues. V was cut by 2 bases and J by 4 bases, with 17 bases left in between.